These T cell receptor beta chains were read from a single sample in a study of CD8+ T cells in alopecia areata. Assay: immunoSEQ multiplex PCR; the TCRdb copy retains only in-frame clones and omits some. The sample includes around 82,000 clones, roughly 51% of them seen just once. The material sequenced was NKG2D-high CD8+ T cells sorted from blood. The receptors stem from a human donor with alopecia areata. CDR3s include the opening cysteine and the closing phenylalanine or tryptophan. Each record gives: CDR3 protein, CDR3 DNA, J gene, D gene, clone size, CDR3 length, V gene. The D gene is left open where the match is weak. Size is omitted from some rows. Given values are once, few, many or a class for expanded clones.

CDR3aa: CSVHAVGSSYEQYF; CDR3nt: TGCAGCGTCCACGCTGTAGGGAGCTCCTACGAGCAGTACTTC; j_gene: TRBJ2-7; d_gene: -; abundance: -; len: 14; v_gene: TRBV29-1
CDR3aa: CASSLDMDSREQYF; CDR3nt: TGTGCCAGCAGCTTAGACATGGACTCGCGCGAGCAGTACTTC; j_gene: TRBJ2-7; d_gene: -; abundance: once; len: 14; v_gene: TRBV7-6
CDR3aa: CASSAKTSYEQYF; CDR3nt: TGTGCCAGCAGCGCTAAGACCTCCTACGAGCAGTACTTC; j_gene: TRBJ2-7; d_gene: -; abundance: few; len: 13; v_gene: TRBV11-2
CDR3aa: CASSSGQGPDTQYF; CDR3nt: TGTGCCAGCTCATCAGGACAGGGTCCAGATACGCAGTATTTT; j_gene: TRBJ2-3; d_gene: TRBD1; abundance: once; len: 14; v_gene: TRBV18
CDR3aa: CASSPIRLAGGIYNEQFF; CDR3nt: TGTGCCAGCAGCCCCATCCGCCTCGCGGGAGGGATATACAATGAGCAGTTCTTC; j_gene: TRBJ2-1; d_gene: TRBD2; abundance: -; len: 18; v_gene: TRBV5-4
CDR3aa: CASSTGTAQPYGYTF; CDR3nt: TGTGCCAGCAGCACGGGGACAGCACAGCCCTATGGCTACACCTTC; j_gene: TRBJ1-2; d_gene: TRBD1; abundance: -; len: 15; v_gene: TRBV9
CDR3aa: CASSLAGFNYGYTF; CDR3nt: TGTGCCAGCAGCTTGGCGGGGTTCAACTATGGCTACACCTTC; j_gene: TRBJ1-2; d_gene: -; abundance: -; len: 14; v_gene: TRBV11-1
CDR3aa: CASSQDQGVAGHSYEQYF; CDR3nt: TGCGCCAGCAGCCAAGATCAGGGAGTAGCGGGACACTCCTACGAGCAGTACTTC; j_gene: TRBJ2-7; d_gene: TRBD2; abundance: few; len: 18; v_gene: TRBV4-3
CDR3aa: CASSFSDSGELFF; CDR3nt: TGTGCCAGCAGTTTCAGCGATAGCGGGGAGCTGTTTTTT; j_gene: TRBJ2-2; d_gene: -; abundance: -; len: 13; v_gene: TRBV2
CDR3aa: CASTPSGMYEQYF; CDR3nt: TGTGCCAGCACCCCTAGCGGGATGTACGAGCAGTACTTC; j_gene: TRBJ2-7; d_gene: TRBD2; abundance: once; len: 13; v_gene: TRBV7-2